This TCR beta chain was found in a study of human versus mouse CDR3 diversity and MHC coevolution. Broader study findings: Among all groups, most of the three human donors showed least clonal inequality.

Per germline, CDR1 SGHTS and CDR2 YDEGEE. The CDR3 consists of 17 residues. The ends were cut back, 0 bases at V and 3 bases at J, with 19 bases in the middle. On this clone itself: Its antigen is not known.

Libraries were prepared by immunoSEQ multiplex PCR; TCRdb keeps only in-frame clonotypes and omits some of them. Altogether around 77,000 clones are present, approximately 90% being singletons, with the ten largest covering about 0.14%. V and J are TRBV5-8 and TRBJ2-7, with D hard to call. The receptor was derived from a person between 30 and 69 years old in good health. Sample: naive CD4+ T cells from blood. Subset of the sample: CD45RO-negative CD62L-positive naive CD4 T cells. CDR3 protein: CASSLDPSVGPLYEQYF. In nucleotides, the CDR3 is TGTGCCAGCAGCTTGGACCCCTCGGTGGGCCCCCTCTACGAGCAGTACTTC.